A selection of T cell receptor beta chains follows, all from one sample in a study of T cells after yellow fever vaccination. TCRdb re-derived calls from the 5' RACE reads in MiXCR, one entry per CDR3 protein. Among around 310,000 distinct CDR3 sequences, around 4.4% were seen once, and the ten largest hold roughly 21%. The sample was PBMCs, taken 15 days after the yellow fever booster vaccination. These receptor sequences come from a man aged 18 to 29 who received the YFV17D yellow fever vaccine. CDR3s include the opening cysteine and the closing phenylalanine or tryptophan. The D gene is left open where the match is weak. The size of a clone is reported for some rows only, either as once, few or many, or as a class for expanded clones.

abundance	v_gene	d_gene	j_gene	CDR3aa	CDR3nt
NA	TRBV7-9	NA	TRBJ2-1	CASSAGRRDEQFF	TGTGCCAGCAGCGCGGGTCGTCGGGATGAGCAGTTCTTC
many	TRBV7-9	NA	TRBJ2-1	CASSTWGGASYNEQFF	TGTGCCAGCAGCACTTGGGGGGGGGCCTCCTACAATGAGCAGTTCTTC
many	TRBV7-8	NA	TRBJ1-1	CASRPTAFGVNTEAFF	TGTGCCAGCAGGCCAACAGCCTTCGGGGTGAACACTGAAGCTTTCTTT
few	TRBV4-3	NA	TRBJ1-1	CASSQGGRRGNTEAFF	TGCGCCAGCAGCCAAGGCGGGCGCAGGGGAAACACTGAAGCTTTCTTT
NA	TRBV5-1	NA	TRBJ2-3	CASSLVTDTDTQYF	TGCGCCAGCAGCTTGGTCACGGACACAGATACGCAGTATTTT
few	TRBV9	NA	TRBJ1-1	CASSVVFRPLQGLNTEAFF	TGTGCCAGCAGCGTAGTATTTAGACCCCTTCAGGGATTGAACACTGAAGCTTTCTTT
few	TRBV12-3/TRBV12-4	NA	TRBJ2-5	CASTFGGAQETQYF	TGTGCCAGCACCTTTGGGGGCGCCCAAGAGACCCAGTACTTC
few	TRBV20-1	NA	TRBJ1-2	CSANTDYGYTF	TGCAGTGCTAATACAGACTATGGCTACACCTTC
many	TRBV4-1	NA	TRBJ1-3	CASSQMTDRINTIYF	TGCGCCAGCAGCCAGATGACCGATCGGATAAACACCATATATTTT
many	TRBV7-8	TRBD1	TRBJ2-1	CASSLEWTGGNEQFF	TGTGCCAGCAGCTTAGAGTGGACAGGGGGCAATGAGCAGTTCTTC
many	TRBV7-2	TRBD2	TRBJ2-1	CASSWSRTRSYNEQFF	TGTGCCAGCAGCTGGTCCCGGACTAGGTCCTACAATGAGCAGTTCTTC